These T cell receptor beta chains were read from a single sample in a study of blood T cells in healthy people across ages. TCRdb reprocessed the 5' RACE reads with MiXCR, giving one entry per CDR3 protein. This sample carries more than 600,000 distinct CDR3 sequences, 25% of them seen once, and the ten largest clones take roughly 9%. These data were also reused for a study on T cells of mothers and their children.

The sample comprised blood. These receptors were taken from a boy aged 10-17 years in good health. Both conserved end residues are part of each CDR3. The order of the fields is V gene, J gene, CDR3 protein.

>TRBV3-1|TRBJ1-4
CASSHRQGTNEKLFF
>TRBV28|TRBJ2-1
CASSHSPGLSSVPFF
>TRBV7-2|TRBJ2-7
CASSPGLLAPYEQYF
>TRBV9|TRBJ1-1
CASSVRPDRTEAFF
>TRBV29-1|TRBJ2-1
CSVVGTSGRDIQDEQFF
>TRBV7-3|TRBJ2-5
CASSFTGGAGTQYF
>TRBV10-3|TRBJ2-7
CAISNGPAGVIYEQYF
>TRBV4-2|TRBJ2-7
CASSRETGRYEQYF
>TRBV7-2|TRBJ1-5
CASSSDGTRNQPQHF
>TRBV4-2|TRBJ2-7
CASSQVGVELHEQYF
>TRBV29-1|TRBJ2-3
CSVEEQFSPTDYTDTQYF
>TRBV5-1|TRBJ1-3
CASSLVGNSPNTIYF
>TRBV2|TRBJ2-5
CAKSTLWGQETQYF
>TRBV12-3/TRBV12-4|TRBJ2-7
CASTHRGRDEQYF
>TRBV11-2|TRBJ2-4
CASSSRDRENIQYF
>TRBV4-1|TRBJ2-5
CASSPGGSGEETQYF
>TRBV14|TRBJ2-3
CASSPDHTKSTDTQYF
>TRBV7-9|TRBJ1-6
CASSPSGARYSPLHF
>TRBV18|TRBJ2-4
CASSSENIQYF
>TRBV7-3|TRBJ2-7
CASSLKLADEQYF
>TRBV10-3|TRBJ2-7
CAISGPLTYSYEQYF
>TRBV20-1|TRBJ2-3
CSARGSESTDTQYF
>TRBV11-2|TRBJ1-4
CASSATGWYEKLFF
>TRBV12-3/TRBV12-4|TRBJ2-5
CASSLVPGAETQYF
>TRBV10-3|TRBJ2-5
CAISESGPGSGQETQYF
>TRBV12-3/TRBV12-4|TRBJ2-7
CASSPNRDYEQYF
>TRBV9|TRBJ1-4
CASSISTANEKLFF
>TRBV7-8|TRBJ2-1
CASRKGQGPSNEQFF
>TRBV4-2|TRBJ2-2
CASSQDPSGGYNTGELFF
>TRBV6-2/TRBV6-3|TRBJ2-7
CASTLTGEPYEQYF
>TRBV13|.
CASSLGTSGLYNEQFF
>TRBV11-2|TRBJ2-2
CASSLGPSGSCLGCTGELFF
>TRBV7-9|TRBJ2-1
CASSSPSTVTYNEQFF
>TRBV6-1|TRBJ2-4
CASTEVAVAKNIQYF
>TRBV7-8|TRBJ1-1
CASSQREGGGTEAFF
>TRBV2|.
CASSEFASTINSYEQYF
>TRBV4-1|TRBJ2-7
CASSPHGLSYEQYF
>TRBV6-1|TRBJ1-3
CASTGTGPSGNTIYF
>TRBV11-2|TRBJ2-3
CASSLGGPQYF
>TRBV20-1|TRBJ2-7
CSAGTGEYEQYF
>TRBV2|TRBJ2-1
CASMEGLKSYNEQFF
>TRBV10-3|TRBJ2-7
CAIRSGLAGAIEQYF
>TRBV9|TRBJ2-6
CASRGRDSLSGANVLTF
>TRBV3-1|TRBJ2-7
CASSQESGYEQYF
>TRBV18|TRBJ2-5
CASFDQGWTETQYF
>TRBV15|TRBJ1-3
CATSRPTGNLNTIYF
>TRBV29-1|TRBJ2-5
CSVRTGTGGEETQYF
>TRBV2|TRBJ1-2
CASSERSGRSYGYTF
>TRBV29-1|.
CSVRSSNEQYF
>TRBV27|TRBJ2-2
CASSGIQTGINGELFF
>TRBV7-2|TRBJ2-1
CASSLEYVTSGYNEQFF
>TRBV20-1|TRBJ2-1
CSARGSGTYNEQFF
>TRBV7-2|TRBJ2-5
CASSLGLGKTQYF
>TRBV2|TRBJ2-1
CASDRDRDDNEQFF
>TRBV29-1|TRBJ2-1
CSVSEDNANEQFF
>TRBV14|TRBJ2-7
CASSPGLRSGPQYEQYF
>TRBV7-9|TRBJ2-7
CASSPRKGALFYEQYF